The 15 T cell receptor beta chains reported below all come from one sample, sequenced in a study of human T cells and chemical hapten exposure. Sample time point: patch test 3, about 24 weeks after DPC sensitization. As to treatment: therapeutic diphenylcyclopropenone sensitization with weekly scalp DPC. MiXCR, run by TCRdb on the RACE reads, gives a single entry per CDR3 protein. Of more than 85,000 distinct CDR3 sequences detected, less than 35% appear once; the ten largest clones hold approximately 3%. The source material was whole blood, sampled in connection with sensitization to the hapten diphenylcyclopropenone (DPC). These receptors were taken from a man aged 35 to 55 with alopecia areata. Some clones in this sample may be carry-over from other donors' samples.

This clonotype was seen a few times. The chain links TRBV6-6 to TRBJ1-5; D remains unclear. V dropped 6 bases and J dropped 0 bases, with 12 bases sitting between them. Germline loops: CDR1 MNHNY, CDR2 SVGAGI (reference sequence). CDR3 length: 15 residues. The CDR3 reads CASRSGRYSNQPQHF. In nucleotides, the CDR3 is TGTGCCAGCAGATCCGGACGTTATAGCAATCAGCCCCAGCATTTT.

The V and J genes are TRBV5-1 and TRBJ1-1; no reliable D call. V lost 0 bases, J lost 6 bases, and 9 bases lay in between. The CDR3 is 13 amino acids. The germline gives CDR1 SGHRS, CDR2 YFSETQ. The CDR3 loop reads CASSLGSMAEAFF. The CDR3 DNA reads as TGCGCCAGCAGCTTGGGATCGATGGCTGAAGCTTTCTTT.

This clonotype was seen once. CDR3 coding DNA: TGTGCCAGCAGCGTAGCGGATAGCACAGATACGCAGTATTTT. Residues: CASSVADSTDTQYF. V usage is TRBV9 and J usage is TRBJ2-3; D is uncertain. The CDR3 sequence is 14 residues long. CDR1 and CDR2 from the germline V gene are SGDLS and YYNGEE. Between the trimmed V and J ends, which lost 0 bases and 0 bases, there was a span of 5 bases.

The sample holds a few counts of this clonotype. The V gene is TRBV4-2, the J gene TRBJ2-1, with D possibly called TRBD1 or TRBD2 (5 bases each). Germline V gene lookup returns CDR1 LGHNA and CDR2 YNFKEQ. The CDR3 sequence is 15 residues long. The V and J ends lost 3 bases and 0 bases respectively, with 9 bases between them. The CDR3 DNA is TGTGCCAGCAGCCAGGGGGACGCCTCCTACAATGAGCAGTTCTTC. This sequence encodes CASSQGDASYNEQFF.

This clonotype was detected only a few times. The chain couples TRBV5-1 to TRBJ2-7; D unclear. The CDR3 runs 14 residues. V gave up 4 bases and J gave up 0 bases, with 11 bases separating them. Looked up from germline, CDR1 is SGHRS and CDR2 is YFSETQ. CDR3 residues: CASSPDGSSYEQYV. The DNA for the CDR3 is TGCGCCAGCAGCCCGGACGGTAGCTCCTACGAGCAGTACGTC.

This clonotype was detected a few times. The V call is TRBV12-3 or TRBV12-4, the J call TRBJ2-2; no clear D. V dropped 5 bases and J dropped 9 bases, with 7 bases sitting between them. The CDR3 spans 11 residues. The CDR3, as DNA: TGTGCCAGCAGTCGATCTTGGGAGCTGTTTTTT. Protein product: CASSRSWELFF.

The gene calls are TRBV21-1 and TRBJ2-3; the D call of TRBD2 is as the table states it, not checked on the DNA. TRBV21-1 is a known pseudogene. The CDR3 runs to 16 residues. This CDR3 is CASSKDGSGRGHTQYF. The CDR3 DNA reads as TGTGCCAGCAGCAAAGATGGTAGCGGGAGGGGCCATACGCAGTATTTT.

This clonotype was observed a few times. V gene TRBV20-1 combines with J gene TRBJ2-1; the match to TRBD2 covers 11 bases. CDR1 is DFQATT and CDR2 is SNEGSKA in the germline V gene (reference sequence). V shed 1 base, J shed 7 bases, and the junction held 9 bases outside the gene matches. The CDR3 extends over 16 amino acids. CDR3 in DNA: TGCAGTGCTAGAGTAACCACTAGCGGGAGATTAAATGAGCAGTTCTTC. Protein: CSARVTTSGRLNEQFF.

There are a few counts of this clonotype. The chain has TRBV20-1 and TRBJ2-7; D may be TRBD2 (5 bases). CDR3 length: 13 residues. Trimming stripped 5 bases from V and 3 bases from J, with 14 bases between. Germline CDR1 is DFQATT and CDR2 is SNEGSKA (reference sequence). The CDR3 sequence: CSAGGSGNYEQYF. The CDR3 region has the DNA TGCAGTGCTGGCGGTTCGGGAAACTACGAGCAGTACTTC.

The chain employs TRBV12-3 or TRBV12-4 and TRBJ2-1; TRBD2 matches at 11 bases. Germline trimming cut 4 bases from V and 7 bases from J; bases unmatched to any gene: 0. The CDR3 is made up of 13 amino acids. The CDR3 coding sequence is TGTGCCAGCAGTTCTAGCGGGAGGAATGAGCAGTTCTTC. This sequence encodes CASSSSGRNEQFF.

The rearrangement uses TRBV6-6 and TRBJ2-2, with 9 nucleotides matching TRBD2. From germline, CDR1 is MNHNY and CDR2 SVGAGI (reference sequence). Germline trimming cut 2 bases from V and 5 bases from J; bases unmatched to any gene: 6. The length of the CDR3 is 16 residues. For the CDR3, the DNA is TGTGCCAGCAGTTACCCTAAGCGGGAGGTGACCGGGGAGCTGTTTTTT. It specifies CASSYPKREVTGELFF.

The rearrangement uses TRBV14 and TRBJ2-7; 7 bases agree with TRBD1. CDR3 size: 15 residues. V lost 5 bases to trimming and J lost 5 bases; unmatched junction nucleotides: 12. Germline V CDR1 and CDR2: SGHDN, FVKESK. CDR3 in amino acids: CASSDRASPTNEQYF. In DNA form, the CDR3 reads TGTGCCAGCAGCGACAGGGCTAGCCCCACCAACGAGCAGTACTTC.

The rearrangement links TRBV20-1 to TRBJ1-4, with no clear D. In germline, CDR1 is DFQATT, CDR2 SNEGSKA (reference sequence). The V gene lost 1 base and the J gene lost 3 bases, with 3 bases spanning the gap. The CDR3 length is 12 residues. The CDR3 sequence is CSARGPNEKLFF. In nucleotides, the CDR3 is TGCAGTGCTAGAGGGCCTAATGAAAAACTGTTTTTT.

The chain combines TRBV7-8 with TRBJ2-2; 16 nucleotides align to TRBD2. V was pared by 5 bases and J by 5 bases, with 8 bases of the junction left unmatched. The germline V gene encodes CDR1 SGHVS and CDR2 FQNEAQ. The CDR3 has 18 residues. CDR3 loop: CASSLRGLAGGPTGELFF. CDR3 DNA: TGTGCCAGCAGCCTAAGGGGACTAGCGGGAGGGCCAACCGGGGAGCTGTTTTTT. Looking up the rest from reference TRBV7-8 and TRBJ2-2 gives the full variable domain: GAGVSQSPRYKVAKRGQDVALRCDPISGHVSLFWYQQALGQGPEFLTYFQNEAQLDKSGLPSDRFFAERPEGSVSTLKIQRTQQEDSAVYLCASSLRGLAGGPTGELFFGEGSRLTVL.

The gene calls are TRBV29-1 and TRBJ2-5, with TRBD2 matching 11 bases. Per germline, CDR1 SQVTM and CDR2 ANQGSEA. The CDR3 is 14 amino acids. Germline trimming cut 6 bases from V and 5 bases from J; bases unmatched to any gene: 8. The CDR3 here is CSVPTSGTMETQYF. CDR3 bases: TGCAGCGTCCCGACTAGCGGGACCATGGAGACCCAGTACTTC. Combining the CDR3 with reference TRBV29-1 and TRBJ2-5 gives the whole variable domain SAVISQKPSRDICQRGTSLTIQCQVDSQVTMMFWYRQQPGQSLTLIATANQGSEATYESGFVIDKFPISRPNLTFSTLTVSNMSPEDSSIYLCSVPTSGTMETQYFGPGTRLLVL.